The 13 T cell receptor beta chains in this list originate from one sample, sequenced in a study of technical replicates of blood from a few donors. Clones were sequenced by immunoSEQ multiplex PCR, and TCRdb holds only the in-frame ones, with some missing. Of about 75,000 clones listed, about 97% are singletons. Input material: T cells isolated from PBMCs. These receptors were obtained from a human donor in good health.

CDR3 sequence: CASSVSGSIYEQYF. In nucleotides, the CDR3 is TGTGCCAGTAGTGTTTCAGGCAGTATCTACGAGCAGTACTTC. The chain links TRBV19 to TRBJ2-7; D is uncertain. The length of the CDR3 is 14 residues. Looked up from germline, CDR1 is LNHDA and CDR2 is SQIVND (reference sequence). Trimming cost V 5 bases and J 3 bases, with 14 bases left between them.

CDR3 DNA sequence: TGTGCCAGCAGCGTAGCGTTGCCGCAACAGGGCTATGGCTACACCTTC. As protein: CASSVALPQQGYGYTF. V gene TRBV9 combines with J gene TRBJ1-2; maybe TRBD1 (6 bases). V shed 0 bases and J shed 4 bases, with 16 bases lying between them. Germline lookup yields CDR1 SGDLS and CDR2 YYNGEE. There are 16 residues in the CDR3.

This sequence joins TRBV7-9 and TRBJ2-2, with 7 nucleotides matching TRBD1. The CDR3 is made up of 16 amino acids. Germline V gives CDR1 SEHNR, CDR2 FQNEAQ (reference sequence). The junction had 8 bases not matched to a gene; V was cut back by 3 bases and J by 4 bases. CDR3: CASSLSGTATTGELFF. The DNA for the CDR3 is TGTGCCAGCAGCTTGTCCGGGACAGCAACCACCGGGGAGCTGTTTTTT. The variable domain in full, completed from reference TRBV7-9 and TRBJ2-2, reads DTGVSQNPRHKITKRGQNVTFRCDPISEHNRLYWYRQTLGQGPEFLTYFQNEAQLEKSRLLSDRFSAERPKGSFSTLEIQRTEQGDSAMYLCASSLSGTATTGELFFGEGSRLTVL.

V gene TRBV4-1 combines with J gene TRBJ1-5, with D perhaps matching TRBD1 (6 bases). The V gene lost 1 base and the J gene lost 3 bases, with 16 bases spanning the gap. The CDR3 runs to 17 residues. CDR1 and CDR2 (germline): MGHRA, YSYEKL. The CDR3 loop is CASSQGGLQGFNQPQHF. The CDR3, as DNA: TGCGCCAGCAGCCAAGGAGGGTTACAGGGATTCAATCAGCCCCAGCATTTT.

V gene TRBV7-9 combines with J gene TRBJ2-2; 9 bases agree with TRBD1. The trim removed 7 bases at V and 6 bases at J, leaving 15 bases unmatched. The CDR3 is 17 amino acids. Per the germline V gene, CDR1 is SEHNR and CDR2 is FQNEAQ (reference sequence). CDR3 nucleotides: TGTGCCAGCACTCTCTGGGACAGGGAGGGTGGGGCCGGGGAGCTGTTTTTT. It translates to CASTLWDREGGAGELFF.

The chain joins TRBV5-6 to TRBJ1-2; TRBD1 matches at 12 bases. This CDR3 spans 17 amino acids. V dropped 0 bases and J dropped 5; count of bases not matched to a gene: 8. Germline CDR1 and CDR2: SGHDT and YYEEEE. The CDR3, as DNA: TGTGCCAGCAGCTTGGGTCCCGGGACAGGGGGCCGGTATGGCTACACCTTC. Its translation: CASSLGPGTGGRYGYTF. The full variable domain, in which reference TRBV5-6 and TRBJ1-2 provide the parts outside the CDR3, is DAGVTQSPTHLIKTRGQQVTLRCSPKSGHDTVSWYQQALGQGPQFIFQYYEEEERQRGNFPDRFSGHQFPNYSSELNVNALLLGDSALYLCASSLGPGTGGRYGYTFGSGTRLTVV.

The gene calls are TRBV18 and TRBJ2-7, with 7 bases aligning to TRBD1. The CDR3 totals 13 residues. Germline CDR1 is KGHSH and CDR2 is LQKENI. V gave up 3 bases and J gave up 4 bases; unmatched junction bases: 3. The CDR3 protein is CASSPGTVYEQYF. CDR3 DNA: TGTGCCAGCTCACCGGGGACAGTGTACGAGCAGTACTTC.

The rearrangement links TRBV6-6 to TRBJ1-5; D gene uncertain. From germline, CDR1 is MNHNY and CDR2 SVGAGI (reference sequence). The CDR3 runs to 13 residues. With 8 bases removed from V and 3 bases from J, the gap between germline ends came to 11 bases. The CDR3 sequence: CASLEQHNQPQHF. The DNA of the CDR3 is TGTGCCAGCCTCGAACAGCACAATCAGCCCCAGCATTTT.

The chain couples TRBV7-9 to TRBJ2-7; TRBD2 aligns across 9 bases. With 5 bases clipped from V and 5 bases from J, the junction kept 13 bases outside the gene matches. This CDR3 has 16 residues. CDR1 is SEHNR and CDR2 is FQNEAQ in the germline V gene (reference sequence). CDR3 in amino acids: CASSPIWREGHDEQYF. CDR3 coding DNA: TGTGCCAGCAGCCCAATTTGGCGGGAGGGCCACGACGAGCAGTACTTC.

The chain carries TRBV5-4 and TRBJ2-1, with 11 bases matching TRBD2. CDR3 length equals 16 residues. Germline CDR1 SGHNT, CDR2 YYREEE (reference sequence). V was clipped by 3 bases and J by 4 bases; unmatched bases: 6. CDR3 nucleotide sequence: TGTGCCAGCAGCTCCCTTACTAGCGGGAGTTACAATGAGCAGTTCTTC. Amino acid sequence: CASSSLTSGSYNEQFF.

The V and J genes are TRBV19 and TRBJ2-1; possible D gene TRBD2, 6 bases. Germline CDR1 and CDR2: LNHDA and SQIVND (reference sequence). V was trimmed by 5 bases and J by 8 bases, leaving 22 bases between them. The CDR3 spans 16 residues. CDR3: CASSYFVSDYVHEQFF. Written as DNA, the CDR3 is TGTGCCAGTAGTTATTTTGTGTCGGACTACGTGCATGAGCAGTTCTTC.

This chain links TRBV7-3 with TRBJ2-7; TRBD2 might be the D (6 bases). CDR3 length: 12 amino acids. V was trimmed by 1 base and J by 6 bases, leaving 7 bases between them. The V gene's germline CDR1 is SGHTA and CDR2 FQGTGA. The CDR3 DNA reads as TGTGCCAGCAGCTTAATGGGGGGCGAGCAGTACTTC. This sequence encodes CASSLMGGEQYF.

The chain's CDR3 is CSATHRVKGEQYF. As DNA, the CDR3 is TGCAGCGCCACTCACAGGGTAAAGGGCGAGCAGTACTTC. The rearrangement uses TRBV29-1 and TRBJ2-7; tentative D call: TRBD1 (6 bases). Per germline, CDR1 SQVTM and CDR2 ANQGSEA. This CDR3 contains 13 residues. The V end was cut by 7 bases, the J end by 6 bases, with 19 bases between.